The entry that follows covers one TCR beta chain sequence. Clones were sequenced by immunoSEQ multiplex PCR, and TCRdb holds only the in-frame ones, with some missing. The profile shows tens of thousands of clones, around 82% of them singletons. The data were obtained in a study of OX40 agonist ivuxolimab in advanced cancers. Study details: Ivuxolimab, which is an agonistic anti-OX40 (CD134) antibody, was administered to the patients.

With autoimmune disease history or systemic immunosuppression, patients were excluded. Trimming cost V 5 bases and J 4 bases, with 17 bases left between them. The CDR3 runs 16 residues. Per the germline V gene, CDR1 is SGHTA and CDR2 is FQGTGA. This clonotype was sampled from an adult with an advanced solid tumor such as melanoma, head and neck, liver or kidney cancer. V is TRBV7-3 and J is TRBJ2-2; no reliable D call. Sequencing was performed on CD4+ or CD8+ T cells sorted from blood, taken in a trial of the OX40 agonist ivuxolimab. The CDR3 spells CASSPPGGPVTGELFF. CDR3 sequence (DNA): TGTGCCAGCAGCCCCCCCGGTGGCCCAGTCACCGGGGAGCTGTTTTTT. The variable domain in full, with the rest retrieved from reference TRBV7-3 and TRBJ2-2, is GAGVSQTPSNKVTEKGKYVELRCDPISGHTALYWYRQSLGQGPEFLIYFQGTGAADDSGLPNDRFFAVRPEGSVSTLKIQRTERGDSAVYLCASSPPGGPVTGELFFGEGSRLTVL.